This T cell receptor beta chain was sequenced during a study of molecular identifiers for immune sequencing clone quantification. Study at large: In the replicates, RNA derived from roughly 20,000 or 100,000 naive CD8 cells was divided into five parts, and four were sequenced.

The CD8+CD4-CCR7+CD45RA+ phenotype defined the sorted naive CD8 T cells. Whole-study findings and limits: Clone sizes that are highly expanded could be underestimated when identical TCR molecules share a barcode. It was shown that clones above 20 RNA copies held over 99% of effector molecules, but under 1% in naive cells.

This clonotype was seen only a few times. Its target is unknown. This CDR3 has 13 amino acids. Unmatched junction bases numbered 1, after V lost 3 bases and J lost 3 bases. The germline CDR1 and CDR2 sequences are LNHDA and SQIVND (reference sequence). TCRdb called the PCR reads again in MiXCR, with one record for every CDR3 protein. Among over 600,000 distinct CDR3 sequences, just under 20% were seen once, and the ten largest hold around 0.86%. The sequenced sample was naive CD8+ T cells from blood, with Jurkat cell RNA spiked in. Subset defined: FACS-sorted CD8+CD4-CCR7+CD45RA+ naive T cells. This receptor was identified in a human donor in good health. Some libraries in this study had Jurkat cell RNA spiked in. The chain links TRBV19 to TRBJ2-7; TRBD2 matches at 8 bases. CDR3 region: CASSMAGGYEQYF. The CDR3 nucleotides are TGTGCCAGTAGTATGGCGGGGGGCTACGAGCAGTACTTC.